The sequence of this TCR beta chain was determined in a study of persistence of HIV-infected CD4 T cells. Sequencing used immunoSEQ version 4 in survey mode. Using immunoSEQ multiplex PCR, the repertoire was profiled, and TCRdb retains in-frame clones only, with some absent. Of roughly 45,000 clones listed, roughly nine tenths were seen once; the top ten hold approximately 1%. For this clone: Its antigen is not known.

This nonspecific control used anti-CD3/anti-CD28 bead stimulation of CD4+ T cells. Responding CD4+ T cells were sorted by upregulation of both CD40 ligand and CD69. The sample consisted of CD4+ T cells sorted from PBMCs after approximately 20-hour stimulation, taken from a patient who received antiretroviral therapy. The receptor comes from an adult man with HIV who was CMV-seropositive.

Written as DNA, the CDR3 is TGTGCCAGCAGCTTGGTGGGCAGCACCTACGAGCAGTACTTC. This gives the protein CASSLVGSTYEQYF. The chain couples TRBV5-8 to TRBJ2-7; D is unclear. The CDR3 has 14 residues. V lost 0 bases, J lost 2 bases, and 9 bases lay in between. CDR1 is SGHTS and CDR2 is YDEGEE in the germline V gene.